This section outlines one T cell receptor (beta chain) sequence together with its context. Its recognized antigen is unknown. There are no base qualities to consult, and no much larger clone falls within one base. The sample originates from a study of OX40 agonist ivuxolimab in advanced cancers. Study-wide context: Ivuxolimab was a fully human IgG2 agonistic monoclonal antibody targeting the costimulatory receptor OX40 (CD134). Intravenous ivuxolimab was administered to patients every 2 weeks at six dose levels: 0.01, 0.1, 0.3, 1.5, 3 and 10 mg/kg. Of the approximately 50 dose-escalation patients, hepatocellular carcinoma was present in about 20, melanoma in approximately 15, renal cell carcinoma in 9 and head and neck cancer in 9. A male proportion of 75% to 85% and a mean age of approximately 55 years, ranging from roughly 23 to 80, were recorded for the dose-escalation cohort. Prior anti-PD-1, anti-PD-L1 or anti-CTLA-4 therapy was permitted, and checkpoint inhibitors had been received by roughly two fifths of dose-escalation patients. Partial responses were achieved by three dose-escalation patients, of whom one had hepatocellular carcinoma and two had cutaneous melanoma. Peripheral TCRbeta sequencing aimed to test whether ivuxolimab altered TCR sequence diversity and caused clonal T-cell expansion. The paper describes the monotherapy dose-escalation part (N of about 47 patients) of the phase I trial of ivuxolimab. Overall results and qualifications from the work: At doses from 0.1 to 3.0 mg/kg, clonal expansion was seen in both CD4+ and CD8+ blood T cells between baseline and week 6. Antigen specificity was not determined for the clonally expanded peripheral T cells. In the 0.1-3.0 mg/kg groups, partial responders were among the patients with the lowest normalized peripheral clonal expansion, particularly in CD8+ T cells. Low levels of normalized T-cell clonal expansion were also seen in some patients who did not respond. On average, CD8+ T cells showed more expanded clones than CD4+ T cells after ivuxolimab.

Sequences SGHRS (CDR1) and YFSETQ (CDR2) are obtained from the germline V gene. The junction shows trimming of 0 bases on V and 0 bases on J, plus 7 bases between the germline ends. Counted from cysteine to phenylalanine, this CDR3 has 15 amino acids. CDR3 DNA only is kept here, 45 bases in frame from base 1. The trial excluded patients who had a history of autoimmune disease or were on systemic immunosuppression. Peripheral blood for TCR sequencing was drawn from every dose cohort at baseline, at cycle 4 day 1 and at cycle 7 day 1. The samples were drawn from a first-in-human, open-label, multicenter phase I dose-escalation trial of ivuxolimab. The trial enrolled adults with locally advanced or metastatic head and neck squamous cell, hepatocellular, melanoma or renal cell carcinoma. Before TCR sequencing, CD4+ T cells and CD8+ T cells were sorted from peripheral blood as separate populations. Genomic DNA was isolated from the sorted cells so that the TCRbeta CDR3 region could be sequenced. TCRbeta CDR3 regions were sequenced using the immunoSEQ Assay. TCRdb limited this immuneACCESS table to in-frame rearrangements with V and J called. A share of clones is missing; checked studies link under half to unresolved V genes, and the rest is unexplained. The sample table holds approximately 68,000 clones, of which 75% to 95% were seen once. Of the sample, around 1% is held by the ten largest clones.

Sequenced material: CD4+ or CD8+ T cells sorted from blood, taken in a trial of the OX40 agonist ivuxolimab. This sequence originates from an adult with an advanced solid tumor such as melanoma, head and neck, liver or kidney cancer. The sequence links TRBV5-1 to TRBJ2-1; a tentative D match to TRBD2 spans 5 bases. The CDR3: CASSLEGSSYNEQFF. DNA sequence: TGCGCCAGCAGCTTGGAAGGGAGCTCCTACAATGAGCAGTTCTTC.